Each of the 14 T cell receptor beta chains below was sequenced from the same sample in a study of OX40 agonist ivuxolimab in advanced cancers. Libraries were prepared by immunoSEQ multiplex PCR; TCRdb keeps only in-frame clonotypes and omits some of them. The data show roughly 73,000 clones, approximately 89% seen once. Sequencing used CD4+ or CD8+ T cells sorted from blood, obtained in a trial of the OX40 agonist ivuxolimab. Source of these receptors: an adult with an advanced solid tumor such as melanoma, head and neck, liver or kidney cancer.

The CDR3 loop reads CASTGGVWGNTIYF. CDR3 in DNA: TGTGCCAGCACCGGGGGGGTGTGGGGAAACACCATATATTTT. The chain combines TRBV6-1 with TRBJ1-3; D is perhaps TRBD1 (5 bases). The CDR3 length is 14 residues. The V end was cut by 7 bases, the J end by 4 bases, with 14 bases between. CDR1 and CDR2 from the germline V gene are MNHNS and SASEGT.

The chain employs TRBV15 and TRBJ2-1; TRBD2 aligns across 7 bases. Germline assignment: CDR1 LNHNV and CDR2 YYDKDF (reference sequence). V was clipped by 1 base and J by 10 bases; unmatched bases: 4. There are 13 residues in the CDR3. The CDR3 spells CATSRGKAGEQFF. DNA of the CDR3: TGTGCCACCAGCAGAGGAAAAGCGGGGGAGCAGTTCTTC. Using reference TRBV15 and TRBJ2-1 for the parts outside the CDR3, the full variable domain is DAMVIQNPRYQVTQFGKPVTLSCSQTLNHNVMYWYQQKSSQAPKLLFHYYDKDFNNEADTPDNFQSRRPNTSFCFLDIRSPGLGDTAMYLCATSRGKAGEQFFGPGTRLTVL.

This chain joins TRBV5-4 and TRBJ2-7, with D possibly TRBD1 on 5 matching bases. This CDR3 has 14 residues. Germline V gene sequence: CDR1 SGHNT, CDR2 YYREEE (reference sequence). V lost 6 bases and J 4 bases, leaving 17 bases between the germline ends. The CDR3 nucleotides are TGTGCCAGCAACTCGGACCTAAAGGGGTACGAGCAGTACTTC. Residues: CASNSDLKGYEQYF.

The chain links TRBV2 to TRBJ1-2; TRBD1 matches at 7 bases. Germline V gene lookup returns CDR1 SNHLY and CDR2 FYNNEI. This CDR3 contains 12 residues. V lost 7 bases, J lost 8 bases, and 7 bases stayed unmatched. CDR3 in amino acids: CASTRQGGGYTF. The CDR3 DNA follows: TGTGCCAGCACCCGACAGGGTGGAGGCTACACCTTC.

The rearrangement links TRBV5-1 to TRBJ2-1, with TRBD1 as a possible D gene (6 bases). V lost 1 base, J lost 6 bases, and 11 bases lay in between. The CDR3 covers 14 residues. The germline V gene encodes CDR1 SGHRS and CDR2 YFSETQ. The CDR3 nucleotides read TGCGCCAGCAGCTTGTTGGCAGGGGTCAATGAGCAGTTCTTC. The encoded protein is CASSLLAGVNEQFF.

The rearrangement links TRBV2 to TRBJ2-4, with a weak D call TRBD1 (6 bases). The V end was cut by 5 bases, the J end by 5 bases, with 10 bases between. This CDR3 is built from 13 residues. Per the germline V gene, CDR1 is SNHLY and CDR2 is FYNNEI. The CDR3 DNA follows: TGTGCCAGCAGTTGGGGGCCCGAAAACATTCAGTACTTC. It encodes CASSWGPENIQYF.

Remarks on this clone: It may be a read error: a sequence one base away is much more abundant. The chain recombines TRBV10-3 with TRBJ1-2; TRBD1 is a possible D gene (5 bases). CDR1 ENHRY and CDR2 SYGVKD come from the germline V gene. The CDR3 runs 13 residues. CDR3 loop: CASSYRQNYGYTF. CDR3 nucleotide sequence: TGTGCCAGCAGTTACAGGCAGAACTATGGCTACACCTTC.

V gene TRBV5-1 combines with J gene TRBJ2-6; D remains ambiguous. CDR1 SGHRS and CDR2 YFSETQ come from the germline V gene. With 5 bases removed from V and 4 bases from J, the gap between germline ends came to 10 bases. The CDR3 runs 14 residues. CDR3 region: CASRPSDGANVLTF. In DNA, the CDR3 is TGCGCCAGCAGACCATCGGACGGGGCCAACGTCCTGACTTTC. Supplemented by reference TRBV5-1 and TRBJ2-6, the full variable domain reads KAGVTQTPRYLIKTRGQQVTLSCSPISGHRSVSWYQQTPGQGLQFLFEYFSETQRNKGNFPGRFSGRQFSNSRSEMNVSTLELGDSALYLCASRPSDGANVLTFGAGSRLTVL.

The V gene is TRBV5-1, the J gene TRBJ2-7, with TRBD2 matching 8 bases. This CDR3 is built from 14 residues. Germline lookup yields CDR1 SGHRS and CDR2 YFSETQ. Germline trimming cut 4 bases from V and 4 bases from J; bases unmatched to any gene: 7. The CDR3 DNA sequence: TGCGCCAGCAGCCCCCGGGGGGGCTTGTACGAGCAGTACTTC. It yields the protein CASSPRGGLYEQYF. The complete variable domain, with remaining parts taken from reference TRBV5-1 and TRBJ2-7, reads KAGVTQTPRYLIKTRGQQVTLSCSPISGHRSVSWYQQTPGQGLQFLFEYFSETQRNKGNFPGRFSGRQFSNSRSEMNVSTLELGDSALYLCASSPRGGLYEQYFGPGTRLTVT.

The V gene is TRBV10-3, the J gene TRBJ2-7, with D maybe TRBD1 (6 bases). The germline V gene has CDR1 ENHRY and CDR2 SYGVKD. V lost 5 bases, J lost 7 bases, and 15 bases lay in between. The CDR3 is 13 amino acids. The CDR3 DNA is TGTGCCATCAGTACAGGGTATGATTGGGAGCAGTACTTC. Encoded protein: CAISTGYDWEQYF.

The CDR3 region has the DNA TGTGCCAGCGACAGGGGTCAAGGCACAGATACGCAGTATTTT. This sequence encodes CASDRGQGTDTQYF. V gene TRBV2 combines with J gene TRBJ2-3, with 8 positions matching TRBD1. The CDR3 totals 14 residues. Germline CDR1 reads SNHLY; CDR2 reads FYNNEI. Trimming removed 8 bases from V and 1 base from J; junction bases left unmatched: 5.

CDR3 sequence: CASTQGVGAFF. The DNA of the CDR3 is TGTGCCAGTACCCAGGGGGTTGGGGCTTTCTTT. This sequence joins TRBV19 and TRBJ1-1, with TRBD1 matching over 7 bases. The germline CDR1 and CDR2 sequences are LNHDA and SQIVND (reference sequence). The CDR3 has 11 amino acids. The V segment lost 7 bases and the J segment 11 bases; nucleotides outside the gene matches: 7.

The V gene is TRBV5-1, the J gene TRBJ1-1; TRBD1 matches 9 bases. The CDR3 runs 14 residues. With 4 bases clipped from V and 2 bases from J, the junction kept 3 bases outside the gene matches. Germline V gene data show CDR1 as SGHRS and CDR2 as YFSETQ. This CDR3 is CASSRQGVNTEAFF. DNA for the CDR3: TGCGCCAGCAGCCGACAGGGGGTTAACACTGAAGCTTTCTTT.

The chain carries TRBV28 and TRBJ2-7; D gene uncertain. Germline V gene lookup returns CDR1 MDHEN and CDR2 SYDVKM. CDR3 length: 16 amino acids. V was shortened by 2 bases and J by 3 bases, with 17 bases between the two germline ends. CDR3 nucleotide sequence: TGTGCCAGCAGTTTACCCGCCATGAGGTGGGGCTACGAGCAGTACTTC. Translating gives CASSLPAMRWGYEQYF.